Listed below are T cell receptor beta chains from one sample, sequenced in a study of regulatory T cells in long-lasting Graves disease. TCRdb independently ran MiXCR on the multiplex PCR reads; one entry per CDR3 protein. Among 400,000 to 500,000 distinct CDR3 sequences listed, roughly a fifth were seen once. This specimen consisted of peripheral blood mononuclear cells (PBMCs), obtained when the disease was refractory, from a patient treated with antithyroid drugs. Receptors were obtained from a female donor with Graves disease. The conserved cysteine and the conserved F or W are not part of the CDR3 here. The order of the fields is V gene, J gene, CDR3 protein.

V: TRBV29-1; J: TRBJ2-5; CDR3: SGAEEEKEETQY
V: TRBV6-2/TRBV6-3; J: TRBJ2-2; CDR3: ASSRSGASTGELF
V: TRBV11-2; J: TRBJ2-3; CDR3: ASRGPGQGYQDTQY
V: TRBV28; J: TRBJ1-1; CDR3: ASSPWADRNTEAF
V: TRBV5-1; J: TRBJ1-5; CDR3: ASSLGGVREPQH
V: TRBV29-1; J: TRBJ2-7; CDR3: SVLGTADPYEQY
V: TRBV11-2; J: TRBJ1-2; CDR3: ASSSSGTGAFGYT
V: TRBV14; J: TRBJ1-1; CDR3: ASSQDQAPLVLNTEAF
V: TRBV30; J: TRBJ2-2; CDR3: AWSASTGELF
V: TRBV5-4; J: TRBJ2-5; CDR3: ASSRGTDQTQY
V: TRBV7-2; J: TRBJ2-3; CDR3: ASSAETRDTQY
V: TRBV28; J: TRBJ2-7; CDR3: ASSLASGLSYEQY
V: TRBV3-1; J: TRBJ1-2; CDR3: ASSQDDGTGRFSYGYT
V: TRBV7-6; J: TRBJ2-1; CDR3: ASSQEGTTSGDEQF
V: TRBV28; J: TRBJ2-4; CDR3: ASSFRAAGGEV
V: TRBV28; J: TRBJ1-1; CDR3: ASIGRGRGTEAF
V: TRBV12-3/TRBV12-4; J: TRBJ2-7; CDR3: ASTQGQSEQY
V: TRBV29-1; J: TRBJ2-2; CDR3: SVIHSTGELF
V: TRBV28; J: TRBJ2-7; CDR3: ASSPLAVAGAGDEQY
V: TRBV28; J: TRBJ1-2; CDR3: ASSSFGTGTNYGYT
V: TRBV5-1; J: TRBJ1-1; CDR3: ASSFGGEAF
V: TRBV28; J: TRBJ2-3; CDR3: ASSSPPGQGSDTQY
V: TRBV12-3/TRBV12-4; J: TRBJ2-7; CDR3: ASSTAPRSYEQY
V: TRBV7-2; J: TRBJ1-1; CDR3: ASSQGQGMNTEAF
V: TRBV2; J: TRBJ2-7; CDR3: ASSEREDSAEQY
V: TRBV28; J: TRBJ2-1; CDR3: ASLPAGKHNEQF
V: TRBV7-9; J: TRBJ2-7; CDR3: ASSTDRLREQY
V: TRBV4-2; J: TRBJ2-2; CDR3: ASSHPTSSNTGELF
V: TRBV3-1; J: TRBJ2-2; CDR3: ASSQDMAGVDTGELF
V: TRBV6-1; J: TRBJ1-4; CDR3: ASSEYMGPNEKLF
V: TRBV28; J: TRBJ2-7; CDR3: ASGQYYEQY
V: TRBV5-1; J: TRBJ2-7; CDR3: ASNKNGPDPYEQY
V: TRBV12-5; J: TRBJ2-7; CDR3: ASAPTGPNEQY
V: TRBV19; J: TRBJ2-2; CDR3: ASSIGGSVNTGELF
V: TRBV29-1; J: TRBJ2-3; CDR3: SVGLAAPDTQY
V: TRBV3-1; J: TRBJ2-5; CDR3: ASSQEGGGPPETQY
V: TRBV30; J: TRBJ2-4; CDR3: AWSTSRVAKNIQY
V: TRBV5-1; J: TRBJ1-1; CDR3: ASSLWVGTEAF
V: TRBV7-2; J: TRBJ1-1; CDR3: ASSLVGGMNTEAF
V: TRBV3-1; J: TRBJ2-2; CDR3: ASSQAGGPGELF
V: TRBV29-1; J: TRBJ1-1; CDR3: SVRDRTEAF
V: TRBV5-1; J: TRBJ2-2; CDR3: ASSWTGGRDTGELF
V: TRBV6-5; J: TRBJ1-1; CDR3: ASSYSRYTEAF
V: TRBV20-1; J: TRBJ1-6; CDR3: SASRGVPNSPLH
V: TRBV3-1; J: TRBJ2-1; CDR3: ASRTGLYNEQF
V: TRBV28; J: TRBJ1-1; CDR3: ASSLTGAGISEAF
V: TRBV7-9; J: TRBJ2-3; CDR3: ASTPEGSGLRQY
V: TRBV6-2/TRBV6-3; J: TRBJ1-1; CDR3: ASSLLPGTGNTEAF
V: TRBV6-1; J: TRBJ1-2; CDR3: ASSRPMSSRRSNYGYT
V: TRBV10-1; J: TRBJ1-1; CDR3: ASKGQLNTEAF
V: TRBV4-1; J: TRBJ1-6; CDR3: ASSHLETGGSYNSPLH
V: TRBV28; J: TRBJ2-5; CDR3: ASSLGTSGGVEETQY
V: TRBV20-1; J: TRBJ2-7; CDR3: SPQTAYEQY
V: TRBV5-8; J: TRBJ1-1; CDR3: ASSLDPGHLMNTEAF
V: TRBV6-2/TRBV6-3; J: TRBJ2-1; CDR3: ASSFPSRGETTYNEQF
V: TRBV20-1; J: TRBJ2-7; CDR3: SARLPAVSYEQY
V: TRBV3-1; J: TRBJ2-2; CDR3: ASRGLAGGFTGELF